One T cell receptor beta chain is described in this entry. The data belong to a study of OX40 agonist ivuxolimab in advanced cancers. For the study at large: Ivuxolimab was administered intravenously to patients at 0.01 to 10 mg/kg every 2 weeks.

Produced via immunoSEQ multiplex PCR; TCRdb's table is partial and in-frame only. The data contain 25,000 to 30,000 clones, more than 70% of them singletons. Germline lookup yields CDR1 MNHEY and CDR2 SVGAGI. Trimming removed 2 bases from V and 4 bases from J, with 12 bases in between. The CDR3 totals 15 residues. The material sequenced was CD4+ or CD8+ T cells sorted from blood, taken in a trial of the OX40 agonist ivuxolimab. The chain carries TRBV6-5 and TRBJ2-1, with a weak D call TRBD2 (6 bases). The clonotype comes from an adult with an advanced solid tumor such as melanoma, head and neck, liver or kidney cancer. CDR3 sequence (DNA): TGTGCCAGCAGTTACCTGGCGGGGATTTACAATGAGCAGTTCTTC. Its translation is CASSYLAGIYNEQFF.